Listed below are T cell receptor beta chains from one sample, sequenced in a study of T cell clonotyping in hematopoietic cell transplantation. Profiling relied on immunoSEQ multiplex PCR, and the TCRdb table lists in-frame clones only, not all of them. In the table there are about 38,000 clones, 85% to 95% of which are singletons. The input for sequencing was peripheral blood mononuclear cells, taken before stem cell transplant. The origin of the receptors is a man aged 35-49 years with chronic myeloid leukemia. Some clones in this sample may be carry-over from other donors' samples. Both conserved end residues are part of each CDR3.

v_call	j_call	cdr3_aa
TRBV2	TRBJ1-5	CASTHDGGRGQPQHF
TRBV7-2	TRBJ2-7	CASSFSGGVSYEQYF
TRBV6-1	TRBJ1-6	CASSDGSIKGYLHF
TRBV11-3	TRBJ2-5	CASSPGRNSAETQYF
TRBV19	TRBJ1-6	CASSIEGDPSPLHF
TRBV7-9	TRBJ2-3	CASSSGGGTLTDTQYF
TRBV19	TRBJ2-7	CASSGGLIYEQYF
TRBV5-5	TRBJ1-6	CASSLIREGRSPLHF
TRBV28	TRBJ1-5	CASIDLADQPQHF
TRBV18	TRBJ1-6	CASSTTGTDNSPLHF
TRBV5-1	TRBJ2-2	CASSLLGVRTGELFF
TRBV7-6	TRBJ1-4	CASSLAPANEKLFF
TRBV2	TRBJ2-5	CASSEALRSETQYF
TRBV5-1	TRBJ2-1	CASKKHRDTYNEQFF
TRBV10-3	TRBJ1-4	CAISGDDGQTNEKLFF
TRBV11-1	TRBJ2-7	CASSLDRQYEQYF
TRBV27	TRBJ2-2	CASSGIWSGELFF
TRBV5-5	TRBJ1-5	CASSLMGGEPQHF
TRBV19	TRBJ2-5	CASSISSGGSETQYF
TRBV7-6	TRBJ2-5	CASSSPGAVGETQYF
TRBV9	TRBJ2-7	CASSRWGSYEQYF
TRBV19	TRBJ1-5	CASSIAGNQPQHF
TRBV11-2	TRBJ1-1	CASSYRVETEAFF
TRBV6-5	TRBJ2-7	CASSYGAGGPHEQYF
TRBV25-1	TRBJ1-2	CASSEDTLYGYTF
TRBV9	TRBJ2-5	CASSVLEGETQYF
TRBV7-8	TRBJ2-2	CASSFGQGGSTGELFF
TRBV14	TRBJ2-6	CASSPLWGFSGVIGANVLTF
TRBV29-1	TRBJ2-1	CSVVGRLGLQTSYNEQFF
TRBV28	TRBJ2-7	CASSYPLSRGFEQYF
TRBV2	TRBJ2-3	CASRVQDTQYF
TRBV19	TRBJ2-7	CASSITQGSTSYEQYF
TRBV7-7	TRBJ2-1	CASSLAGRYNEQFF
TRBV28	TRBJ1-5	CASSLGHLKGQPQHF
TRBV6-1	TRBJ1-2	CASSEGGQPYGYTF
TRBV19	TRBJ2-2	CASSRGGLRGGGELFF
TRBV9	TRBJ1-2	CASSRPGYDGYTF
TRBV6-5	TRBJ2-7	CASRTGGLSSYEQYF
TRBV6-5	TRBJ1-2	CASSRTGRANYGYTF
TRBV4-3	TRBJ1-2	CASSQVALVGYTF
TRBV25-1	TRBJ2-4	CASSEWGVAKNIQYF
TRBV7-8	TRBJ2-1	CASSLRASYNEQFF